The 11 T cell receptor beta chains reported below all come from one sample, sequenced in a study of tumor and adjacent non-tumor tissue in lung cancer. This sample's RNA came from whole unsorted tissue. This non-tumor lung sample came from over 3 cm beyond the tumor edge. TCRbeta libraries were built with three rounds of nested PCR, modified from ARM-PCR. TCRdb ran MiXCR on the multiplex PCR reads and lists one entry per CDR3 protein. The table lists some 80,000 distinct CDR3 sequences, 76% of them singletons, with around a fifth in the top ten. Specimen: distant non-tumor lung tissue. These receptors originate from a woman between 45 and 65 years old with non-small cell lung cancer.

In regard to this clonotype: The junction does not match germline at one end; this may be a read error. The chain has TRBV7-9 and TRBJ2-2; D unclear. Germline loops: CDR1 SEHNR, CDR2 FQNEAQ (reference sequence). The CDR3 totals 14 residues. CDR3 DNA: TGTGCCAGCAGCTTAAAGCCGAACACCTGGGAGCTGTTTTTT. Encoded protein: CASSLKPNTWELFF.

A word on this clonotype: This could be a read error, since a much larger clone is one nucleotide away. This chain joins TRBV28 and TRBJ1-2; 7 positions agree with TRBD1. V lost 7 bases and J lost 7; bases outside the gene matches: 6. This CDR3 spans 12 amino acids. Germline CDR1 reads MDHEN; CDR2 reads SYDVKM. This CDR3 is CASKWQGGGYTF. CDR3 in DNA: TGTGCCAGCAAATGGCAGGGGGGTGGCTACACCTTC.

This clonotype came up once. An end of the junction does not agree with germline; a read error may underlie this. The chain has TRBV20-1 and TRBJ2-7; D is possibly TRBD1 or TRBD2 (5 bases each). CDR1 and CDR2 (germline): DFQATT, SNEGSKA (reference sequence). The CDR3 is 14 residues long. CDR3 sequence reads: CSARGPSGTYEQHF. The CDR3 coding sequence is TGCAGTGCTAGGGGGCCCAGCGGCACCTACGAGCAACACTTC.

Worth noting for this clonotype: One end of the junction is discordant with germline, which a read error may explain. This chain joins TRBV30 and TRBJ2-1; TRBD1 or TRBD2 may be the D gene (7 bases each). This CDR3 spans 15 amino acids. The germline CDR1 and CDR2 sequences are GTSNPN and SVGIG (reference sequence). The CDR3 sequence is CASTGTAGSYNEQFF. The CDR3 region has the DNA TGTGCCTCCACGGGGACAGCGGGATCCTATAATGAGCAGTTCTTC.

The chain employs TRBV29-1 and TRBJ1-4; D remains unclear. V lost 6 bases to trimming and J lost 5 bases, with 19 bases between them. CDR1 is SQVTM and CDR2 is ANQGSEA in the germline V gene. This CDR3 region has 15 residues. The CDR3: CSVGPETRLNEKLFF. The CDR3 region has the DNA TGCAGCGTCGGACCCGAGACACGTCTCAATGAAAAACTGTTTTTT.

This clonotype was observed many times. A junction end diverges from the germline sequence, so it may reflect a read error. The V call is TRBV6-2 or TRBV6-3, the J call TRBJ2-1; D ambiguous. The CDR3 sequence is 11 residues long. The germline CDR1 and CDR2 sequences are MNHEY and SVGEGT. The CDR3 spells CASRTYNVQFF. The CDR3 DNA is TGTGCCAGCAGGACTTACAATGTGCAGTTCTTC.

This clonotype turned up a few times. The junction and the germline gene differ at one end; a read error may be behind it. The V and J genes are TRBV7-9 and TRBJ1-4; D gene ambiguous. Germline V gene sequence: CDR1 SEHNR, CDR2 FQNEAQ (reference sequence). CDR3 length: 14 residues. CDR3 nucleotide sequence: TGTGCCAGCAGCTTCGGTGCAACTAATGAAAAACTGCTTTTT. Protein sequence: CASSFGATNEKLLF. Looking up the rest from reference TRBV7-9 and TRBJ1-4 gives the full variable domain: DTGVSQNPRHKITKRGQNVTFRCDPISEHNRLYWYRQTLGQGPEFLTYFQNEAQLEKSRLLSDRFSAERPKGSFSTLEIQRTEQGDSAMYLCASSFGATNEKLLFGSGTQLSVL.

The chain is built from TRBV6-5 and TRBJ2-7; TRBD2 matches 15 bases. CDR1 is MNHEY, CDR2 SVGAGI, per germline. J lost 7 bases, V lost 0 bases, and 7 bases had no gene match. The CDR3 totals 17 residues. In DNA, the CDR3 is TGTGCCAGCAGTTACTCGACATATGGACTAGCGGGAGGGGAGCAGTACTTC. As protein: CASSYSTYGLAGGEQYF.

This chain joins TRBV12-3 or TRBV12-4 and TRBJ1-5; D unresolved. The CDR3 length is 16 residues. V lost 5 bases and J lost 1, with 15 bases in between. In DNA, the CDR3 is TGTGCCAGCAGTCCAGGACGAAGAGTAAGCAATCAGCCCCAGCATTTT. It codes for CASSPGRRVSNQPQHF.

Details on this clonotype: This is likely a read error, given that the CDR3 carries no conserved phenylalanine or tryptophan at its end. It is unclear where the CDR3 begins or ends on the DNA, so no DNA is shown, and the CDR3 is as TCRdb lists it. The rearrangement links TRBV29-1 to TRBJ2-3. CDR1 and CDR2 (germline): SQVTM, ANQGSEA. The CDR3 is 12 amino acids in total, end residues counted. CDR3 region: CSVLAQTDTLYC.

Comment on this clonotype: Since no conserved phenylalanine or tryptophan closes the CDR3, a read error is the likely cause. The chain employs TRBV29-1 and TRBJ2-3; D is possibly TRBD1 or TRBD2 (5 bases each). This CDR3 spans 12 amino acids. CDR1 is SQVTM and CDR2 is ANQGSEA in the germline V gene. CDR3 coding DNA: TGCAGCGTTGTTTTGACAGCGGATATGCAGTATGTT. Translated: CSVVLTADMQYV.